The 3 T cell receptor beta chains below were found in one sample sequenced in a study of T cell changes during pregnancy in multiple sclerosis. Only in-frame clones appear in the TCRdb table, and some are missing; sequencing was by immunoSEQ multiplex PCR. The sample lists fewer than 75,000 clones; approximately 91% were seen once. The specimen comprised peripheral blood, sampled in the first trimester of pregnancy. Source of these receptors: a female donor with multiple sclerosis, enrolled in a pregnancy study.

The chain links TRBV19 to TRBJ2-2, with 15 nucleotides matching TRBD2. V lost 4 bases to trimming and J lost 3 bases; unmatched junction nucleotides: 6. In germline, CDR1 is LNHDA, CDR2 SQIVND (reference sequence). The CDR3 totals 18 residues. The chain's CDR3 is CASSTGLAGGRYTGELFF. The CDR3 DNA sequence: TGTGCCAGTAGTACCGGACTAGCGGGGGGGCGGTACACCGGGGAGCTGTTTTTT.

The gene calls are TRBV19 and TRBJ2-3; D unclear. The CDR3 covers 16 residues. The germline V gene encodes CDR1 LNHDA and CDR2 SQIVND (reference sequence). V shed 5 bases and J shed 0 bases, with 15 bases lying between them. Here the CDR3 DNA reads TGTGCCAGTAGTCTCAGCACGGGTAGGAGCACAGATACGCAGTATTTT. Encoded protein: CASSLSTGRSTDTQYF.

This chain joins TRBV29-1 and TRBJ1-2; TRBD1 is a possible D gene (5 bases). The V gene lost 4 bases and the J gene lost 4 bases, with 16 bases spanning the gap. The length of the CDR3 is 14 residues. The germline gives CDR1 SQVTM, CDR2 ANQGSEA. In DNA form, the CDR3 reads TGCAGCGTTGGGACCCCTCCCCAGGGCTATGGCTACACCTTC. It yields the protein CSVGTPPQGYGYTF. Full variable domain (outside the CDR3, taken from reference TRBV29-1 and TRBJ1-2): SAVISQKPSRDICQRGTSLTIQCQVDSQVTMMFWYRQQPGQSLTLIATANQGSEATYESGFVIDKFPISRPNLTFSTLTVSNMSPEDSSIYLCSVGTPPQGYGYTFGSGTRLTVV.